Presented here are 6 T cell receptor beta chains from one specimen sequenced in a study of blood T cell repertoires in COVID-19. Profiled with immunoSEQ multiplex PCR; TCRdb holds only in-frame clones, not every one. The sample contains just over 80,000 clones, 80% to 90% of which appear only once. Source material: PBMCs or T cells enriched from blood (not recorded which). These receptors were collected from a woman in her fifties or sixties with acute COVID-19.

This rearrangement joins TRBV5-6 to TRBJ2-5; D possibly corresponds to TRBD1 (5 bases). Germline values: CDR1 SGHDT, CDR2 YYEEEE. The CDR3 contains 15 residues. V was cut by 4 bases and J by 5 bases, with 18 bases left in between. This CDR3 reads CASSPFIPGRETQYF. DNA for the CDR3: TGTGCCAGCAGCCCTTTCATCCCAGGGCGCGAGACCCAGTACTTC.

To note about this clone: Other DNA sequences in the sample encode the same CDR3. This chain joins TRBV12-3 or TRBV12-4 and TRBJ1-1, with D maybe TRBD1 (5 bases). Trimming removed 1 base from V and 2 bases from J, with 5 bases in between. The CDR3 is 13 amino acids. CDR3 DNA sequence: TGTGCCAGCAGTTTAGGGGGCAACACTGAAGCTTTCTTT. Amino acid sequence: CASSLGGNTEAFF.

V is TRBV20-1 and J is TRBJ2-7, with a possible D match to TRBD1 (5 bases). Trimming left V 6 bases short and J 7 bases short, with 10 bases between. This CDR3 has 10 amino acids. Germline V gene sequence: CDR1 DFQATT, CDR2 SNEGSKA (reference sequence). CDR3 DNA sequence: TGCAGTGCCTACAAGGGGGAGCAGTACTTC. Protein sequence: CSAYKGEQYF.

The chain combines TRBV2 with TRBJ1-1, with D maybe TRBD1 (5 bases). Germline V CDR1 and CDR2: SNHLY, FYNNEI. The CDR3 extends over 14 amino acids. The germline V and J ends were trimmed by 0 bases and 7 bases, with 12 bases remaining between them. In nucleotides, the CDR3 is TGTGCCAGCAGTGAAGCCGGCGGGGGTAGTGAAGCTTTCTTT. Protein product: CASSEAGGGSEAFF.

This clone was seen once. This sequence joins TRBV5-1 and TRBJ2-7; TRBD2 might be the D (6 bases). The germline V gene encodes CDR1 SGHRS and CDR2 YFSETQ. V lost 0 bases, J lost 7 bases, and 17 bases lay in between. The CDR3 runs to 15 residues. CDR3 bases: TGCGCCAGCAGCTTGGAATTTCTCGGGGCGGGAGAGCAGTACTTC. This codes for CASSLEFLGAGEQYF.

The chain uses TRBV11-2 and TRBJ2-5; no reliable D call. CDR1 and CDR2 from the germline V gene are SGHAT and FQNNGV. This CDR3 has 13 residues. V was cut by 1 base and J by 2 bases, with 5 bases left in between. The CDR3 loop reads CASSLGGQETQYF. CDR3 in DNA: TGTGCCAGCAGCTTAGGCGGACAAGAGACCCAGTACTTC.